This T cell receptor (beta chain) was recorded in a study of regulatory T cells in long-lasting Graves disease. Regarding time point: persistent/refractory GD, antithyroid drugs over 5 years with positive TRAb. Researchers made the TCR library from RNA that was extracted from PBMCs. Relying on iRepertoire HTBI primers and Arm-PCR of CDR3 regions, the team built TCR beta libraries. TCRdb processed the multiplex PCR reads anew with MiXCR; each CDR3 protein has one entry. This sample has approximately 440,000 distinct CDR3 sequences, with roughly a quarter found just once. This clonotype was obtained from a female donor with Graves disease. Sequencing used peripheral blood mononuclear cells (PBMCs), obtained when the disease was refractory, from a patient treated with antithyroid drugs.

The CDR3 protein is CASSPQDRDVYEQYF. The CDR3 DNA reads TGTGCCAGCTCACCCCAGGACAGGGACGTCTACGAGCAGTACTTC. This rearrangement joins TRBV7-8 to TRBJ2-7; TRBD1 aligns across 8 bases. V was clipped by 8 bases and J by 3 bases; unmatched bases: 12. The germline CDR1 and CDR2 sequences are SGHVS and FQNEAQ. CDR3 length: 15 residues.